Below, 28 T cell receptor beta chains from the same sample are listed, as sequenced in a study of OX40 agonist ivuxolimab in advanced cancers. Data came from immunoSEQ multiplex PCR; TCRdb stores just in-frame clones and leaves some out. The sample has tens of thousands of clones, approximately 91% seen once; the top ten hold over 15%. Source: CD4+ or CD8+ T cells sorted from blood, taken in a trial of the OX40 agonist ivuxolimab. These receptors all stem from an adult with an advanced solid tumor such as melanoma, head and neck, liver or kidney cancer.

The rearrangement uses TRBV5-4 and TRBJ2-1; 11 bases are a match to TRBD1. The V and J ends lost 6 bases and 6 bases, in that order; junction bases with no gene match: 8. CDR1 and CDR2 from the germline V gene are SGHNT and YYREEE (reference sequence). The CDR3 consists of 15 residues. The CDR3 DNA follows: TGTGCCAGCACCCATCCGGGACAGGGGGTCAATGAGCAGTTCTTC. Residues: CASTHPGQGVNEQFF. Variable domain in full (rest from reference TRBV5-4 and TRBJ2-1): ETGVTQSPTHLIKTRGQQVTLRCSSQSGHNTVSWYQQALGQGPQFIFQYYREEENGRGNFPPRFSGLQFPNYSSELNVNALELDDSALYLCASTHPGQGVNEQFFGPGTRLTVL.

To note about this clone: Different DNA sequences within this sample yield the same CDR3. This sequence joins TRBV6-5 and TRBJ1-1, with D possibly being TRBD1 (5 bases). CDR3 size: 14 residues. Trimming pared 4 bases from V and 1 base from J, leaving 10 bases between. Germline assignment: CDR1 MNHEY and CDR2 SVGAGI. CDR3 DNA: TGTGCCAGCAGTTTGACAGATCGGAACACTGAAGCTTTCTTT. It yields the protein CASSLTDRNTEAFF.

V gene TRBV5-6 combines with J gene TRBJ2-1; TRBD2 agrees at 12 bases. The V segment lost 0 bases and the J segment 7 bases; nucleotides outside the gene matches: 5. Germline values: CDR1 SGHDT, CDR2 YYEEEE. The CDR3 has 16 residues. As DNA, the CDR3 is TGTGCCAGCAGCTTGGCGGTACTAGCGGGAGGTAATGAGCAGTTCTTC. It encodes CASSLAVLAGGNEQFF. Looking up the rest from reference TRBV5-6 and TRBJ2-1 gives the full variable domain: DAGVTQSPTHLIKTRGQQVTLRCSPKSGHDTVSWYQQALGQGPQFIFQYYEEEERQRGNFPDRFSGHQFPNYSSELNVNALLLGDSALYLCASSLAVLAGGNEQFFGPGTRLTVL.

This CDR3 is CASSPWTSGSETQYF. The CDR3 bases are TGTGCCAGCAGCCCCTGGACTAGCGGGAGTGAGACCCAGTACTTC. The V and J genes are TRBV5-4 and TRBJ2-5; TRBD2 matches at 13 bases. Germline CDR1 is SGHNT and CDR2 is YYREEE (reference sequence). CDR3 size: 15 residues. Trimming removed 4 bases from V and 5 bases from J; junction bases left unmatched: 5.

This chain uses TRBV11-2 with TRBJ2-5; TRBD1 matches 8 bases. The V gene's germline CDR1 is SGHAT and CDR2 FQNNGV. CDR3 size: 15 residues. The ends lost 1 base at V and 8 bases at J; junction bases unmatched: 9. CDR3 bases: TGTGCCAGCAGCTTAGGCAGGGGGCGTAGAGTAACCCAGTACTTC. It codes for CASSLGRGRRVTQYF.

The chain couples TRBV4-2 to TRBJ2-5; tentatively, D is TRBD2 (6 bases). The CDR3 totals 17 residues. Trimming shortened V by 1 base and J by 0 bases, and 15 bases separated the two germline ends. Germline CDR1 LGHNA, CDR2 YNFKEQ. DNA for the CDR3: TGTGCCAGCAGCCAAGTTTCGGGGGTTGGGTACCAAGAGACCCAGTACTTC. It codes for CASSQVSGVGYQETQYF.

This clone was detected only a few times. The CDR3, as DNA: TGTGCCAGTAGGGGGTGGAGCGGGAACACCGGGGAGCTGTTTTTT. Its translation is CASRGWSGNTGELFF. The chain couples TRBV19 to TRBJ2-2, with a weak D call TRBD2 (5 bases). The CDR3 sequence is 15 residues long. Germline lookup yields CDR1 LNHDA and CDR2 SQIVND (reference sequence). V lost 6 bases to trimming and J lost 1 base, with 12 bases between them.

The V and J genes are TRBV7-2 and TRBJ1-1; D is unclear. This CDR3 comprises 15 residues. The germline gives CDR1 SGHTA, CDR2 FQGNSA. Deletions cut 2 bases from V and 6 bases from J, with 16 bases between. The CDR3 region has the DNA TGTGCCAGCAGCTTATTGGGAGGACCCGTACCTGAAGCTTTCTTT. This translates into CASSLLGGPVPEAFF.

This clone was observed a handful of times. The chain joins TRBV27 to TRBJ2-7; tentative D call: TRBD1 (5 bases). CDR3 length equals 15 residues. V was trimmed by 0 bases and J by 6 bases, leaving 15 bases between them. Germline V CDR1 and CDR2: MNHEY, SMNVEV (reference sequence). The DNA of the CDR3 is TGTGCCAGCAGTTTATCAGGACAACCCAGTTCCGAGCAGTACTTC. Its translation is CASSLSGQPSSEQYF.

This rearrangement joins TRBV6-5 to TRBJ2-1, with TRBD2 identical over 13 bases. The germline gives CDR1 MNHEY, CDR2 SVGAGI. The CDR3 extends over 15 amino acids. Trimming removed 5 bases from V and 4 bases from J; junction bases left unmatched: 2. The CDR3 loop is CASSRTSGSYNEQFF. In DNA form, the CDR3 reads TGTGCCAGCAGTCGGACTAGCGGGAGTTACAATGAGCAGTTCTTC.

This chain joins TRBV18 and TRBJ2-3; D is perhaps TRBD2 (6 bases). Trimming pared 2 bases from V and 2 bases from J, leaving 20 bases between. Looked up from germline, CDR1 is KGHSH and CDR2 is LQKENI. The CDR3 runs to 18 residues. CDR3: CASSPGPFRDSPTDTQYF. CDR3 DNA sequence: TGTGCCAGCTCACCAGGCCCCTTCCGGGACTCGCCCACAGATACGCAGTATTTT.

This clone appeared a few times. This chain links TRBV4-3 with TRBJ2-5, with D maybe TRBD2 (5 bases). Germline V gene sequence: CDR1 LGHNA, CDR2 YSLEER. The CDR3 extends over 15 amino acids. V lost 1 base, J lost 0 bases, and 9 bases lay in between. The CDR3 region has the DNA TGCGCCAGCAGCCAAGGTTCTAGCAACCAAGAGACCCAGTACTTC. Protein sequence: CASSQGSSNQETQYF.

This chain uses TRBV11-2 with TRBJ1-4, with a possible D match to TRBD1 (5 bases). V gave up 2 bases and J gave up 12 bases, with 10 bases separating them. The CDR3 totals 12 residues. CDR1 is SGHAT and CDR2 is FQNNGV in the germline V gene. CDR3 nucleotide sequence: TGTGCCAGCAGCTTACAGGGATGGGAACTGTTTTTT. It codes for CASSLQGWELFF.

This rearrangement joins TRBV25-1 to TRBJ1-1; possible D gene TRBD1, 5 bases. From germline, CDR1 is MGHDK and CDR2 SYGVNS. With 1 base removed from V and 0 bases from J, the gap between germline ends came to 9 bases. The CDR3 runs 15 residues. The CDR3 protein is CASSELDTLNTEAFF. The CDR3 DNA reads TGTGCCAGCAGTGAATTGGACACGCTGAACACTGAAGCTTTCTTT.

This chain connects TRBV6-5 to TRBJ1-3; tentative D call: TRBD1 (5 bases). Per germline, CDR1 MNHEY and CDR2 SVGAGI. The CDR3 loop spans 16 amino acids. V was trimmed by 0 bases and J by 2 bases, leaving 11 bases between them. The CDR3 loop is CASSYSISGAGNTIYF. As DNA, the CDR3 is TGTGCCAGCAGTTACTCGATATCGGGGGCTGGAAACACCATATATTTT.

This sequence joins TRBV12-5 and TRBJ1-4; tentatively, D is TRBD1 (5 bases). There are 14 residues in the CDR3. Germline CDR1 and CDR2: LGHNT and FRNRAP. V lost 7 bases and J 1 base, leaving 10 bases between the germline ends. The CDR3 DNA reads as TGTGCTAGTGCCCAGGGAGGAACTAATGAAAAACTGTTTTTT. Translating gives CASAQGGTNEKLFF.

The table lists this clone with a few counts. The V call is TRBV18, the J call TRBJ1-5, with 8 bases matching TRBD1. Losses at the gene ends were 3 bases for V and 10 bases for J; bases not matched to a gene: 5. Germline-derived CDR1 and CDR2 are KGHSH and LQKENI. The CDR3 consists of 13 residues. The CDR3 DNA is TGTGCCAGCTCACCCGGACAGGGCGCTCCCCAGCATTTT. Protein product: CASSPGQGAPQHF.

The CDR3 DNA sequence: TGTGCCAGCAGTTTACGGGCCGGGGGCCTCGAAAAACTGTTTTTT. Translated: CASSLRAGGLEKLFF. The rearrangement joins TRBV28 to TRBJ1-4, with D maybe TRBD1 (6 bases). Germline V gene data show CDR1 as MDHEN and CDR2 as SYDVKM. This CDR3 comprises 15 residues. V shed 2 bases and J shed 8 bases, with 15 bases lying between them.

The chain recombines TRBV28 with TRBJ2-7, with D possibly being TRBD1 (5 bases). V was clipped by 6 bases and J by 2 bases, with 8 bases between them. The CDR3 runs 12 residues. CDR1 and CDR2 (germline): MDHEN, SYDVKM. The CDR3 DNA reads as TGTGCCAGCAGCCCACAGGCCTACGAGCAGTACTTC. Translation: CASSPQAYEQYF.

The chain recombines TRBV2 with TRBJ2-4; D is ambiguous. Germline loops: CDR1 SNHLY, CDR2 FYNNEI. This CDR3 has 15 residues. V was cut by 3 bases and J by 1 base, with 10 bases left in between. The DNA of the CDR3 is TGTGCCAGCAGTGAGAGGAGTTCGGCCAAAAACATTCAGTACTTC. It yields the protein CASSERSSAKNIQYF.

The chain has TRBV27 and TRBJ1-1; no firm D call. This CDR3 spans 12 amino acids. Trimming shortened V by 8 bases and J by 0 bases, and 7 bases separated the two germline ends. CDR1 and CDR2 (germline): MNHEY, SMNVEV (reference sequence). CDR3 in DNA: TGTGCCAGCGGCCTCATGAACACTGAAGCTTTCTTT. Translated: CASGLMNTEAFF.

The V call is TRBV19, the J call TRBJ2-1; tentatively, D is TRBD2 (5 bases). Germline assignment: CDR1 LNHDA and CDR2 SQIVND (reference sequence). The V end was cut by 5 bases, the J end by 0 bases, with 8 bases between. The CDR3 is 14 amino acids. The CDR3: CASSSTSSYNEQFF. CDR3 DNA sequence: TGTGCCAGTAGTTCAACTAGCTCCTACAATGAGCAGTTCTTC.

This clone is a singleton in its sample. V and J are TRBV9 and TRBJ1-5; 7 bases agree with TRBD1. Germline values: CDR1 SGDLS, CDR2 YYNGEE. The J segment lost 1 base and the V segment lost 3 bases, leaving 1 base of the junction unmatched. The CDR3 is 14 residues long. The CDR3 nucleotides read TGTGCCAGCAGCGAACAGGGGAGCAATCAGCCCCAGCATTTT. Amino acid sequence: CASSEQGSNQPQHF.

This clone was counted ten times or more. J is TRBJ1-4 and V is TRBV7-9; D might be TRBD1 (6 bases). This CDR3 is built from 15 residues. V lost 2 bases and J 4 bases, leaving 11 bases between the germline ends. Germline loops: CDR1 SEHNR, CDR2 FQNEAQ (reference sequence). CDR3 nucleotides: TGTGCCAGCAGCTTAACGGACAGCCGTAATGAAAAACTGTTTTTT. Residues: CASSLTDSRNEKLFF.

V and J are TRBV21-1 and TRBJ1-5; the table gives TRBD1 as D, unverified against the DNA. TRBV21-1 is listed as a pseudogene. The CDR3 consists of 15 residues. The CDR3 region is CASSKNRVFDQPQHF. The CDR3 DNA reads TGTGCCAGCAGCAAGAACAGGGTTTTTGATCAGCCCCAGCATTTT.

Here the CDR3 reads CATKGTRNEQFF. For the CDR3, the DNA is TGTGCCACCAAAGGGACCCGCAATGAGCAGTTCTTC. This chain connects TRBV15 to TRBJ2-1; D might be TRBD1 or TRBD2, each matching 5 bases. V was shortened by 7 bases and J by 6 bases, with 10 bases between the two germline ends. The CDR3 covers 12 residues. CDR1 and CDR2 from the germline V gene are LNHNV and YYDKDF (reference sequence).

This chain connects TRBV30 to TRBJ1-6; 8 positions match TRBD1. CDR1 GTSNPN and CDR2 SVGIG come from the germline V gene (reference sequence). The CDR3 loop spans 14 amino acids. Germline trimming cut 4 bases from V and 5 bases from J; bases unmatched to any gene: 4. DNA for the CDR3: TGTGCCTGGAATCCGGGACAGGATAATTCACCCCTCCACTTT. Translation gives CAWNPGQDNSPLHF. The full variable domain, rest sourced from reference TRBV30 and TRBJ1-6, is SQTIHQWPATLVQPVGSPLSLECTVEGTSNPNLYWYRQAAGRGLQLLFYSVGIGQISSEVPQNLSASRPQDRQFILSSKKLLLSDSGFYLCAWNPGQDNSPLHFGNGTRLTVT.

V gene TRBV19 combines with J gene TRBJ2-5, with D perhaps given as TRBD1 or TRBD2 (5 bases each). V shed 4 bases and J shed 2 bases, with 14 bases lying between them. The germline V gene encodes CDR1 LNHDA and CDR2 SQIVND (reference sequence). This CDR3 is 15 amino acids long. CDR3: CASSTRDALQETQYF. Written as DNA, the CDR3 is TGTGCCAGTAGTACCCGGGACGCCTTACAAGAGACCCAGTACTTC.